These 11 T cell receptor beta chains originate from one sample sequenced in a study of T cell repertoires in cytomegalovirus infection. Via MiXCR, TCRdb re-called the reads, giving one row per CDR3 protein. The table has about 490,000 distinct CDR3 sequences, 10% to 12% seen once. Sequenced input: PBMCs. These receptors all stem from a human donor in good health (CMV status not recorded). Some clones in this sample may be carry-over from other donors' samples.

This clonotype was recorded many times. The J gene is TRBJ2-1, the V gene TRBV7-8; D possibly matches TRBD1 or TRBD2 (5 bases each). CDR3 length: 17 residues. V was pared by 2 bases and J by 2 bases, with 16 bases between. Germline V gene data show CDR1 as SGHVS and CDR2 as FQNEAQ. The CDR3 spells CASSLRGTPTPYNEQFF. The CDR3 DNA reads TGTGCCAGCAGCTTAAGAGGGACCCCGACCCCCTACAATGAGCAGTTCTTC.

V is TRBV11-3 and J is TRBJ2-2; 9 bases line up with TRBD2. Germline V lookup: CDR1 SGHNT, CDR2 YENEEA. V lost 3 bases and J lost 7; bases outside the gene matches: 6. The CDR3 spans 15 residues. CDR3 residues: CASSLTSGLVGELFF. The CDR3 nucleotides are TGTGCCAGCAGCTTGACTAGCGGCCTTGTCGGGGAGCTGTTTTTT.

This clonotype was counted ten times or more. The chain is built from TRBV7-2 and TRBJ2-3, with 7 nucleotides matching TRBD2. V shed 5 bases and J 1 base; nucleotides not matched to a gene: 9. The CDR3 is made up of 16 amino acids. The germline V gene encodes CDR1 SGHTA and CDR2 FQGNSA. The CDR3 region has the DNA TGTGCCAGCAGCCCCACTAGCGCCTGGGGCACAGATACGCAGTATTTT. Protein: CASSPTSAWGTDTQYF. The full variable domain, with the rest looked up from reference TRBV7-2 and TRBJ2-3, is GAGVSQSPSNKVTEKGKDVELRCDPISGHTALYWYRQSLGQGLEFLIYFQGNSAPDKSGLPSDRFSAERTGGSVSTLTIQRTQQEDSAVYLCASSPTSAWGTDTQYFGPGTRLTVL.

Many counts were recorded for this clonotype. The chain combines TRBV11-2 with TRBJ2-7, with D perhaps TRBD1 or TRBD2 (5 bases each). CDR3 length equals 14 residues. Germline values: CDR1 SGHAT, CDR2 FQNNGV. The ends were cut back, 2 bases at V and 1 base at J, with 9 bases in the middle. In nucleotides, the CDR3 is TGTGCCAGCAGCTTATATGGGGGATCCTACGAGCAGTACTTC. Its translation is CASSLYGGSYEQYF.

This clonotype was seen ten or more times. The J gene is TRBJ1-5, the V gene TRBV6-6, with D unresolved. Trimming removed 2 bases at V and 5 bases at J, with 7 bases between. The CDR3 is made up of 13 amino acids. Germline V gene data show CDR1 as MNHNY and CDR2 as SVGAGI (reference sequence). The CDR3 DNA follows: TGTGCCAGCAGTTACACCAAAGATCAGCCCCAGCATTTT. Translating it yields CASSYTKDQPQHF.

The sample holds many counts of this clonotype. The J gene is TRBJ2-1, the V gene TRBV7-6; TRBD1 might be the D (6 bases). Germline CDR1 reads SGHVS; CDR2 reads FNYEAQ. The V end was cut by 2 bases, the J end by 2 bases, with 10 bases between. CDR3 length: 15 residues. Written as DNA, the CDR3 is TGTGCCAGCAGCTTACAAGGGGGTCCCTACAATGAGCAGTTCTTC. Translated, it gives CASSLQGGPYNEQFF.

This clonotype was picked up one time. The chain couples TRBV4-2 to TRBJ1-5; D is unresolved. The germline CDR1 and CDR2 sequences are LGHNA and YNFKEQ. Trimming removed 0 bases from V and 0 bases from J, with 6 bases in between. The CDR3 runs 15 residues. CDR3 sequence reads: CASSQEGGSNQPQHF. The CDR3 DNA follows: TGTGCCAGCAGCCAAGAAGGCGGTAGCAATCAGCCCCAGCATTTT.

In this sample, this clonotype turned up a few times. V gene TRBV30 combines with J gene TRBJ2-2; D is perhaps TRBD1 (5 bases). There are 18 residues in the CDR3. Germline assignment: CDR1 GTSNPN and CDR2 SVGIG (reference sequence). V lost 1 base and J lost 6, with 24 bases in between. The CDR3 reads CAWSEGYTRARIAGELFF. Here the CDR3 DNA reads TGTGCCTGGAGTGAGGGGTACACCAGGGCTAGAATAGCCGGGGAGCTGTTTTTT.

This clonotype showed up just a few times. The chain couples TRBV5-6 to TRBJ2-1; tentatively, D is TRBD2 (6 bases). The CDR3 has 14 amino acids. Germline loops: CDR1 SGHDT, CDR2 YYEEEE. Deletions cut 3 bases from V and 5 bases from J, with 12 bases between. The CDR3 region is CASSYRDWNNEQFF. Here the CDR3 DNA reads TGTGCCAGCAGCTACCGGGACTGGAACAATGAGCAGTTCTTC.

This clonotype showed up many times. The V call is TRBV6-5, the J call TRBJ2-3; D is uncertain. The ends were cut back, 0 bases at V and 5 bases at J, with 12 bases in the middle. Germline CDR1 MNHEY, CDR2 SVGAGI. The CDR3 loop spans 15 amino acids. The CDR3, as DNA: TGTGCCAGCAGTTACTCTACGGCCCCGGGAGATACGCAGTATTTT. Translated: CASSYSTAPGDTQYF.

This clonotype was picked up many times. The V gene is TRBV7-3, the J gene TRBJ2-1; D is tentatively TRBD1 or TRBD2 (5 bases each). The CDR3 consists of 15 residues. From germline, CDR1 is SGHTA and CDR2 FQGTGA. Deletions cut 5 bases from V and 8 bases from J, with 19 bases between. The CDR3 reads CASSLGSRGPDEQFF. In DNA form, the CDR3 reads TGTGCCAGCAGCCTGGGGAGCCGGGGCCCGGATGAGCAGTTCTTC.